These 3 T cell receptor beta chains were all obtained from the same sample, sequenced in a study of CD8 T cells in Susac syndrome. Reverse transcription of about 0.45 to 1 ug RNA was performed with random hexamers. Via MiXCR, TCRdb re-called the immunoSEQ multiplex PCR reads, giving one row per CDR3 protein. The table shows over 150,000 distinct CDR3 sequences, with nearly 95% occurring only once. Sequencing was done on a sample of CD4+ T cells from PBMCs. These receptors were collected from a human donor with multiple sclerosis.

J is TRBJ1-5 and V is TRBV6-1, with 7 bases aligning to TRBD1. V lost 5 bases, J lost 5 bases, and 15 bases stayed unmatched. Germline assignment: CDR1 MNHNS and CDR2 SASEGT. This CDR3 has 17 amino acids. In DNA, the CDR3 is TGTGCCAGCAGTCCCCGACAGGGAACGGCGGGTTATCAGCCCCAGCATTTT. It is translated as CASSPRQGTAGYQPQHF.

V gene TRBV27 combines with J gene TRBJ2-7; 7 bases match TRBD2. CDR3 size: 14 residues. The germline V gene encodes CDR1 MNHEY and CDR2 SMNVEV (reference sequence). J gave up 4 bases and V 8 bases, and 11 bases lay outside the gene matches. The CDR3 DNA sequence: TGTGCCAGCGGTTCTGAGGGAGGGCCTTACGAGCAGTACTTC. Protein: CASGSEGGPYEQYF.

This chain links TRBV6-2 or TRBV6-3 with TRBJ2-7; 8 nucleotides line up with TRBD2. The CDR3 contains 14 residues. CDR1 and CDR2 (germline): MNHEY, SVGEGT. The trim removed 6 bases at V and 3 bases at J, leaving 7 bases unmatched. CDR3: CASSPGTRSYEQYF. The CDR3 region has the DNA TGTGCCAGCAGCCCCGGGACTAGGAGCTACGAGCAGTACTTC.